Below are 11 T cell receptor beta chains sequenced from a single sample in a study of blood T cells in healthy people across ages. The use of a sample-barcoded 5' primer and a J-beta primer mix characterized a second PCR of roughly 7 to 11 cycles. TCRdb re-called the 5' RACE reads with MiXCR, one entry per CDR3 protein. This table has about 780,000 distinct CDR3 sequences, roughly 26% appearing once. These sequences were also reported in another study, on T cells of mothers and their children.

Sequencing was carried out using blood. The receptors shown here come from a boy between 10 and 17 years old in good health.

The chain links TRBV5-1 to TRBJ2-7; 9 bases align to TRBD1. J lost 5 bases, V lost 3 bases, and 3 bases had no gene match. The CDR3 is 13 residues long. The germline CDR1 and CDR2 sequences are SGHRS and YFSETQ. The CDR3 spells CASSYRGLDEQYF. In DNA form, the CDR3 reads TGCGCCAGCAGCTACAGGGGGCTCGACGAGCAGTACTTC.

The genes are TRBV4-2 and TRBJ1-2; TRBD1 aligns across 8 bases. CDR1 and CDR2 from the germline V gene are LGHNA and YNFKEQ. This CDR3 has 16 residues. Trimming cost V 0 bases and J 7 bases; bases outside gene matches: 10. The CDR3: CASSQEAHRGISGYTF. DNA for the CDR3: TGTGCCAGCAGCCAAGAAGCGCACAGGGGGATCTCTGGCTACACCTTC.

This clonotype was seen a handful of times. This chain joins TRBV2 and TRBJ1-2; perhaps TRBD1 as D (5 bases). The V gene lost 5 bases and the J gene lost 6 bases, with 16 bases spanning the gap. CDR3 length equals 14 residues. Germline V gives CDR1 SNHLY, CDR2 FYNNEI. In DNA, the CDR3 is TGTGCCAGCAGTTTGGCAGGGTGGACGGATGGCTACACCTTC. This sequence encodes CASSLAGWTDGYTF. Complete variable domain (other parts from reference TRBV2 and TRBJ1-2): EPEVTQTPSHQVTQMGQEVILRCVPISNHLYFYWYRQILGQKVEFLVSFYNNEISEKSEIFDDQFSVERPDGSNFTLKIRSTKLEDSAMYFCASSLAGWTDGYTFGSGTRLTVV.

The rearrangement links TRBV5-1 to TRBJ2-1, with 7 bases matching TRBD2. The CDR3 length is 15 residues. V shed 4 bases, J shed 0 bases, and the junction held 4 bases outside the gene matches. The germline CDR1 and CDR2 sequences are SGHRS and YFSETQ. As DNA, the CDR3 is TGCGCCAGCAGCAAGGGCGGGGGCTCCTACAATGAGCAGTTCTTC. It codes for CASSKGGGSYNEQFF. Full variable domain (remainder filled in from reference TRBV5-1 and TRBJ2-1): KAGVTQTPRYLIKTRGQQVTLSCSPISGHRSVSWYQQTPGQGLQFLFEYFSETQRNKGNFPGRFSGRQFSNSRSEMNVSTLELGDSALYLCASSKGGGSYNEQFFGPGTRLTVL.

The CDR3 nucleotides are TGCGCCAGCAGCCAAGGGATTACTGCGAGCACAGATACGCAGTATTTT. This translates into CASSQGITASTDTQYF. The chain carries TRBV4-1 and TRBJ2-3; the D is unclear. V gave up 1 base and J gave up 0 bases, with 11 bases separating them. Germline CDR1 is MGHRA and CDR2 is YSYEKL. The CDR3 covers 16 residues.

This clonotype has only one observation. This chain connects TRBV27 to TRBJ1-2; perhaps TRBD1 as D (5 bases). The CDR3 runs to 15 residues. Per germline, CDR1 MNHEY and CDR2 SMNVEV (reference sequence). Trimming pared 0 bases from V and 8 bases from J, leaving 16 bases between. In DNA, the CDR3 is TGTGCCAGCAGTTTATCAAGAGGGGCGCAAGGAGGCTACACCTTC. Translation: CASSLSRGAQGGYTF.

This clonotype came up a few times. The chain links TRBV24-1 to TRBJ2-2; D is possibly TRBD1 (6 bases). Germline V gene data show CDR1 as KGHDR and CDR2 as SFDVKD. V was shortened by 3 bases and J by 4 bases, with 11 bases between the two germline ends. The CDR3 spans 15 residues. This CDR3 is CATSDGRQATGELFF. The CDR3 nucleotides are TGTGCCACCAGTGATGGTCGACAGGCCACCGGGGAGCTGTTTTTT.

CDR3 amino acids: CASGAGTLENIQYF. The CDR3 DNA follows: TGTGCCAGCGGGGCCGGGACGCTTGAAAACATTCAGTACTTC. The J gene is TRBJ2-4, the V gene TRBV2, with D possibly being TRBD1 or TRBD2 (5 bases each). Per germline, CDR1 SNHLY and CDR2 FYNNEI. V dropped 8 bases and J dropped 5 bases, with 16 bases sitting between them. The CDR3 has 14 amino acids.

The rearrangement links TRBV28 to TRBJ2-5; the D gene is possibly TRBD1 (6 bases). Deletions cut 7 bases from V and 3 bases from J, with 18 bases between. The CDR3 consists of 15 residues. Germline V CDR1 and CDR2: MDHEN, SYDVKM. The CDR3 loop reads CASTSGHKGEETQYF. DNA for the CDR3: TGTGCCAGCACGTCGGGACACAAGGGAGAAGAGACCCAGTACTTC. Based on the CDR3 plus reference TRBV28 and TRBJ2-5, the full variable domain is DVKVTQSSRYLVKRTGEKVFLECVQDMDHENMFWYRQDPGLGLRLIYFSYDVKMKEKGDIPEGYSVSREKKERFSLILESASTNQTSMYLCASTSGHKGEETQYFGPGTRLLVL.

The gene calls are TRBV30 and TRBJ2-7; TRBD1 matches 7 bases. V shed 8 bases, J shed 2 bases, and the junction held 9 bases outside the gene matches. CDR3 length: 13 residues. Germline V lookup: CDR1 GTSNPN, CDR2 SVGIG (reference sequence). In DNA, the CDR3 is TGTGCCCTAGGGGGCCCGGCTGCCTACGAGCAGTACTTC. Amino acid sequence: CALGGPAAYEQYF.

This clonotype showed up just a few times. The V and J genes are TRBV7-8 and TRBJ2-3; 11 nucleotides align to TRBD2. Germline CDR1 is SGHVS and CDR2 is FQNEAQ. Losses at the gene ends were 5 bases for V and 4 bases for J; bases not matched to a gene: 5. CDR3 size: 15 residues. The CDR3 reads CASSPTSGTSDTQYF. In DNA, the CDR3 is TGTGCCAGCAGCCCGACTAGCGGGACCTCAGATACGCAGTATTTT.